These 17 T cell receptor beta chains were all obtained from the same sample, sequenced in a study of human T cells and chemical hapten exposure. The time point was: pre-sensitization, week 0. The sample's treatment: therapeutic diphenylcyclopropenone sensitization with weekly scalp DPC. TCRdb analysed the RACE reads with MiXCR anew, one entry per CDR3 protein. This sample yields around 56,000 distinct CDR3 sequences, of which 9.5% to 10% are seen a single time; 9.6% belongs to the top ten. The sample here was whole blood, taken in connection with sensitization to the hapten diphenylcyclopropenone (DPC). These receptors all come from a middle-aged man with alopecia areata. Some clones in this sample may be carry-over from other donors' samples.

Ten or more counts support this clonotype. CDR3 region: CASSLDRGTTNEKLFF. For the CDR3, the DNA is TGTGCCAGCAGCTTAGATCGAGGAACAACTAATGAAAAACTGTTTTTT. This rearrangement joins TRBV11-2 to TRBJ1-4; no reliable D call. Germline V gene sequence: CDR1 SGHAT, CDR2 FQNNGV. Trimming stripped 0 bases from V and 0 bases from J, with 8 bases between. This CDR3 has 16 amino acids. The entire variable domain, with the rest obtained from reference TRBV11-2 and TRBJ1-4, is as follows: EAGVAQSPRYKIIEKRQSVAFWCNPISGHATLYWYQQILGQGPKLLIQFQNNGVVDDSQLPKDRFSAERLKGVDSTLKIQPAKLEDSAVYLCASSLDRGTTNEKLFFGSGTQLSVL.

This clonotype occurred a few times. The V call is TRBV20-1, the J call TRBJ1-5; 7 bases match TRBD1. V lost 6 bases and J lost 6; bases outside the gene matches: 8. This CDR3 has 13 amino acids. The germline CDR1 and CDR2 sequences are DFQATT and SNEGSKA (reference sequence). The CDR3, as DNA: TGCAGTGCCTTACAGGGGTCAAGTCAGCCCCAGCATTTT. The encoded protein is CSALQGSSQPQHF.

The chain is built from TRBV6-2 or TRBV6-3 and TRBJ2-2, with TRBD2 identical over 8 bases. The J segment lost 4 bases and the V segment lost 4 bases, leaving 5 bases of the junction unmatched. The germline gives CDR1 MNHEY, CDR2 SVGEGT. This CDR3 spans 15 amino acids. In nucleotides, the CDR3 is TGTGCCAGCAGTTCCAGCGGGAGTGTCACCGGGGAGCTGTTTTTT. Translation: CASSSSGSVTGELFF.

This clonotype has only a few counts. The rearrangement uses TRBV28 and TRBJ2-7; D gene ambiguous. The CDR3 sequence is 16 residues long. Germline CDR1 and CDR2: MDHEN and SYDVKM. Trimming pared 4 bases from V and 2 bases from J, leaving 18 bases between. The CDR3 protein is CASSSPRTDSTYEQYF. DNA of the CDR3: TGTGCCAGCAGTTCACCCCGGACGGATTCGACCTACGAGCAGTACTTC.

The chain couples TRBV7-2 to TRBJ2-7, with 10 positions matching TRBD2. V lost 2 bases and J lost 6; bases outside the gene matches: 13. The CDR3 runs to 17 residues. Germline CDR1 reads SGHTA; CDR2 reads FQGNSA. The CDR3 sequence is CASSLYSAGGLEREQYF. The CDR3 DNA reads as TGTGCCAGCAGCTTATATTCAGCGGGAGGGCTTGAGCGCGAGCAGTACTTC.

At least ten counts were recorded for this clonotype. The V gene is TRBV18, the J gene TRBJ1-4; a weak D match, TRBD1 (5 bases). This CDR3 comprises 16 residues. The V gene's germline CDR1 is KGHSH and CDR2 LQKENI. V gave up 4 bases and J gave up 0 bases, with 12 bases separating them. CDR3 residues: CASSQGRPATNEKLFF. CDR3 DNA: TGTGCCAGCTCACAGGGACGGCCTGCAACTAATGAAAAACTGTTTTTT.

This clonotype was seen repeatedly, ten times or more. This chain connects TRBV29-1 to TRBJ2-5, with 7 bases fitting TRBD2. The V segment lost 1 base and the J segment 4 bases; nucleotides outside the gene matches: 3. CDR3 length: 13 amino acids. Germline CDR1 reads SQVTM; CDR2 reads ANQGSEA. CDR3 coding DNA: TGCAGCGTTGAAGTAGGACTAGGAGAGACCCAGTACTTC. It yields the protein CSVEVGLGETQYF.

This clonotype was counted many times. The CDR3 protein is CASSSESYEQYF. Here the CDR3 DNA reads TGTGCCAGCAGTTCCGAGAGCTACGAGCAGTACTTC. J is TRBJ2-7 and V is TRBV27; D call uncertain. With 4 bases removed from V and 3 bases from J, the gap between germline ends came to 7 bases. Germline assignment: CDR1 MNHEY and CDR2 SMNVEV (reference sequence). The CDR3 runs to 12 residues.

The chain couples TRBV7-9 to TRBJ2-1, with D possibly TRBD1 on 6 matching bases. Germline V gene sequence: CDR1 SEHNR, CDR2 FQNEAQ (reference sequence). This CDR3 has 14 amino acids. Trimming removed 2 bases at V and 7 bases at J, with 12 bases between. CDR3 DNA: TGTGCCAGCAGCTTATTGGGGGCCGAAAATGAGCAGTTCTTC. It is translated as CASSLLGAENEQFF.

This clonotype occurred many times. CDR3 in amino acids: CAISESGGGTQYF. CDR3 bases: TGTGCCATCAGTGAGTCGGGCGGGGGGACCCAGTACTTC. The gene calls are TRBV10-3 and TRBJ2-5; 7 bases match TRBD2. The germline gives CDR1 ENHRY, CDR2 SYGVKD. J was trimmed by 7 bases and V by 0 bases; bases with no gene match: 2. This CDR3 region has 13 residues.

This clonotype was detected many times. V gene TRBV7-6 combines with J gene TRBJ2-5; 9 nucleotides agree with TRBD2. This CDR3 contains 15 residues. Germline CDR1 and CDR2: SGHVS and FNYEAQ. V lost 5 bases and J lost 5; bases outside the gene matches: 9. CDR3 bases: TGTGCCAGCAGCCCCCGACTAGCGGAGGGGGAGACCCAGTACTTC. It yields the protein CASSPRLAEGETQYF. Combining the CDR3 with reference TRBV7-6 and TRBJ2-5 gives the whole variable domain GAGVSQSPRYKVTKRGQDVALRCDPISGHVSLYWYRQALGQGPEFLTYFNYEAQQDKSGLPNDRFSAERPEGSISTLTIQRTEQRDSAMYRCASSPRLAEGETQYFGPGTRLLVL.

This clonotype has only a few counts. This chain connects TRBV5-5 to TRBJ1-2, with 7 bases identical to TRBD1. CDR3 size: 15 residues. The germline V gene encodes CDR1 SGHKS and CDR2 YYEKEE (reference sequence). The ends lost 4 bases at V and 3 bases at J; junction bases unmatched: 9. The CDR3 DNA reads TGTGCCAGCAGCAGAACAGGGGAAGGTCACTATGGCTACACCTTC. The encoded protein is CASSRTGEGHYGYTF.

This clonotype occurred many times. This chain uses TRBV7-6 with TRBJ1-3; D gene uncertain. Germline CDR1 and CDR2: SGHVS and FNYEAQ. The V and J ends lost 4 bases and 1 base respectively, with 8 bases between them. The CDR3 runs to 14 residues. CDR3: CASSSRNSGNTIYF. The CDR3 DNA is TGTGCCAGCAGCTCTCGCAATTCTGGAAACACCATATATTTT.

There are many counts of this clonotype. The rearrangement uses TRBV7-3 and TRBJ2-2; D perhaps matches TRBD1 (6 bases). Looked up from germline, CDR1 is SGHTA and CDR2 is FQGTGA. Deletions cut 8 bases from V and 0 bases from J, with 13 bases between. The length of the CDR3 is 15 residues. CDR3 in amino acids: CASSRDNTNTGELFF. The CDR3 nucleotides are TGTGCCAGCTCTAGGGACAATACGAACACCGGGGAGCTGTTTTTT.

The chain joins TRBV5-6 to TRBJ1-6; a possible D gene is TRBD1 (6 bases). Germline CDR1 and CDR2: SGHDT and YYEEEE. V was pared by 1 base and J by 0 bases, with 8 bases between. The CDR3 spans 16 residues. The CDR3 reads CASSLRGSSYNSPLHF. The CDR3 DNA reads TGTGCCAGCAGCTTGAGGGGGAGCTCCTATAATTCACCCCTCCACTTT.

In the case of this clonotype: As the CDR3 is not closed by the conserved phenylalanine or tryptophan, this likely results from a read error. The chain has TRBV28 and TRBJ2-2, with 7 bases matching TRBD2. The CDR3 length is 16 residues. V shed 4 bases, J shed 5 bases, and the junction held 10 bases outside the gene matches. CDR1 and CDR2 from the germline V gene are MDHEN and SYDVKM. The CDR3 sequence: CASSSSASGLTGELFY. CDR3 bases: TGTGCCAGCAGTTCCAGTGCTAGCGGTTTAACCGGGGAGCTGTTTTAT.

This clonotype was counted between two and nine times. CDR3 DNA: TGTGCCAGCAGCTCCGCAGGGGGCGCAGGGGACGAGCAGTACTTC. Protein product: CASSSAGGAGDEQYF. The rearrangement joins TRBV7-3 to TRBJ2-7, with 8 positions matching TRBD1. The CDR3 is 15 residues long. V lost 4 bases, J lost 5 bases, and 10 bases stayed unmatched. Germline CDR1 SGHTA, CDR2 FQGTGA.